The table lists the clone carrying this T cell receptor beta chain with many counts. Its antigen is unknown. PBMCs were collected from a 10 ml volume of fresh peripheral blood. Looked up from germline, CDR1 is SGHNT and CDR2 is YENEEA. The CDR3 covers 16 residues. V lost 2 bases to trimming and J lost 2 bases; unmatched junction nucleotides: 6. The data originate from a study of T cells in Graves' hyperthyroidism and ophthalmopathy. Findings of the study overall: Model-based prediction identified ophthalmopathy a median around seven months prior to its onset. Blood samples included most of the expanded thyroid clonotypes exceeding 0.001.

Using RNA transcripts as the source, TCR beta CDR3 regions were amplified. The TCR CDR3 was amplified in a first-round RT-PCR using the HTBI primer set. TCRdb reanalysed the multiplex PCR reads using MiXCR and keeps one entry per CDR3 protein. The table shows about 590,000 distinct CDR3 sequences, with about 14% occurring only once. Source material: blood. This sequence originates from a young woman with Graves' ophthalmopathy. V is TRBV11-3 and J is TRBJ2-3; TRBD1 agrees at 8 bases. CDR3 in amino acids: CASSLTGTGDTDTQYF. For the CDR3, the DNA is TGTGCCAGCAGCTTAACCGGGACAGGAGACACAGATACGCAGTATTTT.